This TCR beta chain was sequenced during a study of blood T cell repertoires in COVID-19. As for the study in general: Whether acute or convalescent, the COVID-19 samples came from the United States, Italy and Spain.

Germline V gives CDR1 LNHNV, CDR2 YYDKDF (reference sequence). This CDR3 has 15 amino acids. Trimming shortened V by 0 bases and J by 1 base, and 9 bases separated the two germline ends. As handled by the study authors: Reference gene primer amplification gave estimated nucleated cell counts. Clones were read by immunoSEQ multiplex PCR, and TCRdb kept only the in-frame ones, dropping some. That table supplies the V and J calls and clone size; D and trimming were determined from the DNA. The data show around 400,000 clones, roughly 84% seen once. Specimen: PBMCs or T cells enriched from blood (not recorded which). This chain joins TRBV15 and TRBJ1-2; D uncertain. The clonotype comes from a young woman who had been exposed to COVID-19. The CDR3 nucleotides are TGTGCCACCAGCAGAGATCCCGGCGGTAACTATGGCTACACCTTC. Amino acids: CATSRDPGGNYGYTF.